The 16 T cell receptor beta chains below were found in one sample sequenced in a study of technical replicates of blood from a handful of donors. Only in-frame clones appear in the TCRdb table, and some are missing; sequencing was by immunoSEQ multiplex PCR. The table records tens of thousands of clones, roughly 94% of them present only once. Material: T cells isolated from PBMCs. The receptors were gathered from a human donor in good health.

Here the CDR3 reads CASSYPGQRANYGYTF. CDR3 DNA sequence: TGTGCCAGCAGTTACCCGGGACAACGAGCTAACTATGGCTACACCTTC. The genes are TRBV6-6 and TRBJ1-2; D is possibly TRBD1 (6 bases). CDR3 length: 16 residues. Germline assignment: CDR1 MNHNY and CDR2 SVGAGI (reference sequence). Trimming pared 2 bases from V and 0 bases from J, leaving 13 bases between.

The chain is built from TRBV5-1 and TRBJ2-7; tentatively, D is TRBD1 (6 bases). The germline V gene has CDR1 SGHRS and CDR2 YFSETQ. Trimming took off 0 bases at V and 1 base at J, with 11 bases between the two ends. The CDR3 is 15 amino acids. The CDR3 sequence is CASSLASDRSYEQYF. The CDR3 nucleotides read TGCGCCAGCAGCTTGGCTTCGGACAGATCCTACGAGCAGTACTTC.

Written as DNA, the CDR3 is TGCGCCAGCAGCTCCGACAGGGCCAGCTACGAGCAGTACTTC. It codes for CASSSDRASYEQYF. The chain links TRBV5-1 to TRBJ2-7; 7 nucleotides align to TRBD1. CDR3 length: 14 residues. The junction had 6 bases not matched to a gene; V was cut back by 3 bases and J by 3 bases. Germline V gene sequence: CDR1 SGHRS, CDR2 YFSETQ.

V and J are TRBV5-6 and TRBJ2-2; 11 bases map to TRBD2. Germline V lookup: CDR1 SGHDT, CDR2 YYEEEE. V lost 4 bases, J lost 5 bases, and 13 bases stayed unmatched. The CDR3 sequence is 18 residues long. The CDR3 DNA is TGTGCCAGCAGCCGGGGACAGGGTCTAGCGGGAGGAACCGGGGAGCTGTTTTTT. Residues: CASSRGQGLAGGTGELFF.

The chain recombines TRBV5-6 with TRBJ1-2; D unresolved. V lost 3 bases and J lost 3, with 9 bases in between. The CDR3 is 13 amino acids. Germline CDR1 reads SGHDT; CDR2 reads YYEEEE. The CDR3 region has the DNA TGTGCCAGCAGCTCCGGAGAACACTATGGCTACACCTTC. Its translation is CASSSGEHYGYTF.

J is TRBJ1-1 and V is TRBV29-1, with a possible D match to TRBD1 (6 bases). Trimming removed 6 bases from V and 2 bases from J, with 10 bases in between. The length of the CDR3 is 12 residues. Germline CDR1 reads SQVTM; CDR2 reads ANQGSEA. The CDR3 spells CSVRDTNTEAFF. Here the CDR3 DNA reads TGCAGCGTGAGGGACACCAACACTGAAGCTTTCTTT.

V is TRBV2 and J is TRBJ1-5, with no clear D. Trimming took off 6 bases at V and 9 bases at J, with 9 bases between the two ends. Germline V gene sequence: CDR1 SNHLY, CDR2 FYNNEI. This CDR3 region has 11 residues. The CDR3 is CASSGGGPQHF. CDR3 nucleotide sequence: TGTGCCAGCAGCGGAGGTGGGCCCCAGCATTTT.

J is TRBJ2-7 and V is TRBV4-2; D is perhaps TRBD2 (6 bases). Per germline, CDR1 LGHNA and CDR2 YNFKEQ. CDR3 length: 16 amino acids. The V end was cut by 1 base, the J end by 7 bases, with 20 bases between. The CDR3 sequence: CASSQGNRDSPLEQYF. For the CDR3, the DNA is TGTGCCAGCAGCCAAGGCAACCGGGACTCTCCCCTGGAGCAGTACTTC.

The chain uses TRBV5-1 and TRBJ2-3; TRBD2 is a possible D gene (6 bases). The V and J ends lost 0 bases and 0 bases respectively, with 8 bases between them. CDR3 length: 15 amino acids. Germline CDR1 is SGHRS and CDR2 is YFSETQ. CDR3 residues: CASSLGAGSTDTQYF. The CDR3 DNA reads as TGCGCCAGCAGCTTGGGGGCGGGGAGCACAGATACGCAGTATTTT.

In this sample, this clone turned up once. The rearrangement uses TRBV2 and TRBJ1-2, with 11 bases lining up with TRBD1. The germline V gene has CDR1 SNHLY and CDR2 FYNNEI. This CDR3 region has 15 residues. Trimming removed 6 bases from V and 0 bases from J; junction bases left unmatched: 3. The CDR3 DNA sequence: TGTGCCAGCAGGGACAGGGGGCTCGCTAACTATGGCTACACCTTC. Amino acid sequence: CASRDRGLANYGYTF.

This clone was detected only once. The CDR3 DNA reads TGTGCCAGCAGTTACTCGAGTATGTTACCCCAGCATTTT. Translation: CASSYSSMLPQHF. The chain combines TRBV6-5 with TRBJ1-5, with D hard to call. The CDR3 has 13 residues. With 0 bases removed from V and 10 bases from J, the gap between germline ends came to 10 bases. CDR1 is MNHEY and CDR2 is SVGAGI in the germline V gene.

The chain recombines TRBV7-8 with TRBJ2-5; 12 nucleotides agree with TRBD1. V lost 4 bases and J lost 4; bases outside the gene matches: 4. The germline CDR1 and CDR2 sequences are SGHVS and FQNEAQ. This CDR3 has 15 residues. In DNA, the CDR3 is TGTGCCAGCAGCTCCGGGACAGGGGGCCGAGAGACCCAGTACTTC. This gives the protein CASSSGTGGRETQYF.

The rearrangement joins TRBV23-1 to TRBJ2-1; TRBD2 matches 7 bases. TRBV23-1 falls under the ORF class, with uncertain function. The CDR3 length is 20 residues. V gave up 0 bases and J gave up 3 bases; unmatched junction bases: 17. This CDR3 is CASSQSSPTKSGILYNEQFF. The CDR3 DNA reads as TGCGCCAGCAGTCAATCTTCCCCGACTAAAAGCGGGATCCTCTACAATGAGCAGTTCTTC.

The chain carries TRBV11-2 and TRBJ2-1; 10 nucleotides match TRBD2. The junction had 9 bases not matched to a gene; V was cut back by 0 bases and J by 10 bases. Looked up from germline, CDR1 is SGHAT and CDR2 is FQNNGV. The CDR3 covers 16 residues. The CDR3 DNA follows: TGTGCCAGCAGCTTAGACTCGCCTAGCGGGAGTACGGAGCAGTTCTTC. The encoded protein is CASSLDSPSGSTEQFF.

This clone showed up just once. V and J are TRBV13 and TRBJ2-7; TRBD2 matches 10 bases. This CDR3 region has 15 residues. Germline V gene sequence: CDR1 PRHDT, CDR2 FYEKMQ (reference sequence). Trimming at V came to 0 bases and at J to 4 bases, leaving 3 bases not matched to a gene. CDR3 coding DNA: TGTGCCAGCAGCTTAGGGACTAGCGGGTTGTACGAGCAGTACTTC. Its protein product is CASSLGTSGLYEQYF.

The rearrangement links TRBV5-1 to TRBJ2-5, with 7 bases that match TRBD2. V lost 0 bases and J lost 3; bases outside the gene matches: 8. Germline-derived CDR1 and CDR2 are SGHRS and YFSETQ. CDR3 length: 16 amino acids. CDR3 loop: CASSLGIPGGEETQYF. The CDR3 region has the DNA TGCGCCAGCAGCTTGGGTATCCCGGGGGGAGAAGAGACCCAGTACTTC.